The 28 T cell receptor beta chains reported below all come from one sample, sequenced in a study of blood T cell repertoires in COVID-19. Only in-frame clones appear in the TCRdb table, and some are missing; sequencing was by immunoSEQ multiplex PCR. This table has 100,000 to 150,000 clones, around 90% appearing once. The sample comprised peripheral blood. All receptors derive from a man in his fifties or sixties with COVID-19, enrolled during active disease.

The count of this clone is one. The gene calls are TRBV5-1 and TRBJ2-3; D might be TRBD1 (5 bases). The CDR3 covers 15 residues. Deletions cut 1 base from V and 0 bases from J, with 9 bases between. Germline V gene data show CDR1 as SGHRS and CDR2 as YFSETQ. CDR3 region: CASSLNGASTDTQYF. CDR3 DNA sequence: TGCGCCAGCAGCTTGAATGGGGCTAGCACAGATACGCAGTATTTT.

The chain recombines TRBV29-1 with TRBJ2-7, with a weak D call TRBD1 (7 bases). Trimming pared 4 bases from V and 6 bases from J, leaving 13 bases between. The CDR3 sequence is 12 residues long. Germline lookup yields CDR1 SQVTM and CDR2 ANQGSEA. The CDR3 sequence: CSVVPGGTEQYF. DNA for the CDR3: TGCAGCGTTGTCCCAGGGGGGACCGAGCAGTACTTC.

The chain employs TRBV29-1 and TRBJ1-1, with TRBD1 identical over 9 bases. Trimming at V came to 6 bases and at J to 5 bases, leaving 7 bases not matched to a gene. CDR1 is SQVTM, CDR2 ANQGSEA, per germline. This CDR3 spans 13 amino acids. The CDR3 loop reads CSVEQGAGTEAFF. CDR3 in DNA: TGCAGCGTGGAACAGGGGGCAGGGACTGAAGCTTTCTTT.

This clone appeared a single time. The chain carries TRBV5-5 and TRBJ1-5, with 8 bases that match TRBD1. V dropped 3 bases and J dropped 5; count of bases not matched to a gene: 4. Germline V gives CDR1 SGHKS, CDR2 YYEKEE (reference sequence). CDR3 length: 14 amino acids. The CDR3 here is CASSSLQGDQPQHF. The CDR3 coding sequence is TGTGCCAGCAGCTCTCTACAGGGGGATCAGCCCCAGCATTTT.

This chain connects TRBV20-1 to TRBJ1-1; D gene uncertain. This CDR3 spans 15 amino acids. Deletions cut 3 bases from V and 3 bases from J, with 17 bases between. Germline assignment: CDR1 DFQATT and CDR2 SNEGSKA (reference sequence). The DNA for the CDR3 is TGCAGTGCTAGTAACAGACGGGAGAGGGACACTGAAGCTTTCTTT. It codes for CSASNRRERDTEAFF.

The chain uses TRBV7-8 and TRBJ2-5; weak D call: TRBD2 (6 bases). Germline V gene sequence: CDR1 SGHVS, CDR2 FQNEAQ. The CDR3 length is 13 residues. The ends were cut back, 1 base at V and 14 bases at J, with 17 bases in the middle. CDR3 sequence: CASSLDSADYLYF. The DNA for the CDR3 is TGTGCCAGCAGCTTAGATTCCGCGGACTACTTATACTTC.

The chain employs TRBV4-1 and TRBJ2-1; 10 bases align to TRBD2. CDR1 MGHRA and CDR2 YSYEKL come from the germline V gene. This CDR3 spans 16 amino acids. V lost 0 bases and J lost 12; bases outside the gene matches: 11. This CDR3 is CASSQDPSGRARGQFF. In DNA, the CDR3 is TGCGCCAGCAGCCAAGATCCGAGCGGGAGGGCCAGAGGGCAGTTCTTC.

This chain uses TRBV3-1 (or the pseudogene TRBV3-2) with TRBJ2-2; TRBD2 agrees at 9 bases. Germline V gives CDR1 LGHDT, CDR2 YNNKEL (reference sequence). There are 17 residues in the CDR3. V was pared by 0 bases and J by 3 bases, with 5 bases of the junction left unmatched. DNA of the CDR3: TGTGCCAGCAGCCAAGATAGGGTAGCGGGAGACACCGGGGAGCTGTTTTTT. Translated: CASSQDRVAGDTGELFF.

A single count supports this clone. The chain is built from TRBV6-1 and TRBJ2-4, with 8 nucleotides matching TRBD1. V gave up 0 bases and J gave up 6 bases; unmatched junction bases: 4. The CDR3 loop spans 15 amino acids. The V gene's germline CDR1 is MNHNS and CDR2 SASEGT. The CDR3 sequence: CASSEAIGQGNIQYF. The CDR3 DNA is TGTGCCAGCAGTGAAGCGATCGGACAGGGAAACATTCAGTACTTC.

This clone has only one observation. The chain employs TRBV11-2 and TRBJ1-1; D not resolved. The CDR3 has 14 amino acids. The germline CDR1 and CDR2 sequences are SGHAT and FQNNGV. V was trimmed by 6 bases and J by 3 bases, leaving 14 bases between them. CDR3 coding DNA: TGTGCCAGCAGTAAAAATATCGGGGACACTGAAGCTTTCTTT. Its protein is CASSKNIGDTEAFF.

The chain links TRBV28 to TRBJ1-4; 10 bases agree with TRBD1. CDR1 MDHEN and CDR2 SYDVKM come from the germline V gene. This CDR3 spans 15 amino acids. With 1 base clipped from V and 5 bases from J, the junction kept 1 base outside the gene matches. CDR3 nucleotide sequence: TGTGCCAGCAGTTTATCGGGACAGGGGAATGAAAAACTGTTTTTT. Translating gives CASSLSGQGNEKLFF.

V is TRBV7-2 and J is TRBJ2-7; the D gene is possibly TRBD2 (5 bases). CDR1 SGHTA and CDR2 FQGNSA come from the germline V gene. This CDR3 has 13 residues. V was shortened by 2 bases and J by 5 bases, with 10 bases between the two germline ends. Here the CDR3 DNA reads TGTGCCAGCAGCTTACCGGGGATCCACGAGCAGTACTTC. This sequence encodes CASSLPGIHEQYF.

V is TRBV7-3 and J is TRBJ2-1; TRBD2 agrees at 12 bases. CDR3 size: 16 residues. V lost 5 bases, J lost 4 bases, and 6 bases stayed unmatched. Germline V gene sequence: CDR1 SGHTA, CDR2 FQGTGA. The CDR3, as DNA: TGTGCCAGCAGCCCCAGACTAGCGGGGGATTACAATGAGCAGTTCTTC. It is translated as CASSPRLAGDYNEQFF.

This clone was counted only a few times. The chain has TRBV15 and TRBJ2-7; D remains ambiguous. Germline CDR1 and CDR2: LNHNV and YYDKDF (reference sequence). V was clipped by 3 bases and J by 3 bases, with 9 bases between them. The CDR3 runs 13 residues. This chain's CDR3 is CATSSRYGYEQYF. For the CDR3, the DNA is TGTGCCACCAGCAGCCGGTATGGCTACGAGCAGTACTTC.

This chain uses TRBV10-3 with TRBJ2-5; D is possibly TRBD1 (5 bases). Per the germline V gene, CDR1 is ENHRY and CDR2 is SYGVKD. V was pared by 2 bases and J by 5 bases, with 9 bases between. The CDR3 runs to 13 residues. In DNA, the CDR3 is TGTGCCATCAGTGAGACAGGTTCGGAGACCCAGTACTTC. Its translation is CAISETGSETQYF.

The V and J genes are TRBV12-2 and TRBJ2-7; the D call of TRBD1 is as the table states it, not checked on the DNA. TRBV12-2 is a pseudogene locus. The CDR3 is made up of 15 amino acids. The CDR3 DNA sequence: TGTGCAAGTCGCTTAGACAGCTCTACACGCTACGAGCAGTACTTC. This gives the protein CASRLDSSTRYEQYF.

This chain joins TRBV6-2 or TRBV6-3 and TRBJ1-4, with 9 bases that match TRBD1. CDR3 length equals 14 residues. V lost 6 bases and J lost 8; bases outside the gene matches: 7. The germline gives CDR1 MNHEY, CDR2 SVGEGT. CDR3 bases: TGTGCCAGCAGCTCACAGGGGGCGAGAGAAAAACTGTTTTTT. It translates to CASSSQGAREKLFF.

This clone has a handful of counts. This rearrangement joins TRBV21-1 to TRBJ1-1. TRBV21-1 is a recognized pseudogene. The CDR3 spans 15 residues. The CDR3 sequence: CASSKEGGLNTEAFF. The CDR3 nucleotides are TGTGCCAGCAGCAAAGAGGGAGGACTGAACACTGAAGCTTTCTTT.

V is TRBV6-5 and J is TRBJ1-4, with 8 bases identical to TRBD1. Germline assignment: CDR1 MNHEY and CDR2 SVGAGI. With 2 bases clipped from V and 0 bases from J, the junction kept 2 bases outside the gene matches. The CDR3 covers 16 residues. The CDR3: CASSYTTGATNEKLFF. The CDR3 nucleotides read TGTGCCAGCAGTTACACGACAGGGGCAACTAATGAAAAACTGTTTTTT.

The rearrangement uses TRBV6-5 and TRBJ1-2; D unclear. The CDR3 totals 15 residues. Germline CDR1 MNHEY, CDR2 SVGAGI. The germline V and J ends were trimmed by 0 bases and 8 bases, with 16 bases remaining between them. CDR3 in DNA: TGTGCCAGCAGTTACTCGATTTCGGGGAAGGGCGGCTACACCTTC. It is translated as CASSYSISGKGGYTF.

This clone was seen a few times. The chain links TRBV7-2 to TRBJ1-2, with 7 bases that match TRBD1. The CDR3 consists of 14 residues. Germline lookup yields CDR1 SGHTA and CDR2 FQGNSA. Germline trimming cut 1 base from V and 3 bases from J; bases unmatched to any gene: 2. The CDR3 DNA reads TGTGCCAGCAGCTTAGGACAGGGAGACTATGGCTACACCTTC. Translated, it gives CASSLGQGDYGYTF.

The gene calls are TRBV10-3 and TRBJ1-5; maybe TRBD1 (6 bases). Germline V gene sequence: CDR1 ENHRY, CDR2 SYGVKD. The CDR3 sequence is 15 residues long. V was cut by 0 bases and J by 10 bases, with 16 bases left in between. CDR3 coding DNA: TGTGCCATCAGTGAGTCTGTAGCAGGGGATAAACCCCAGCATTTT. It translates to CAISESVAGDKPQHF.

J is TRBJ1-2 and V is TRBV6-1; D not certain. CDR1 MNHNS and CDR2 SASEGT come from the germline V gene. The CDR3 is made up of 14 amino acids. Trimming took off 3 bases at V and 1 base at J, with 9 bases between the two ends. CDR3: CASSDNRDNYGYTF. CDR3 nucleotide sequence: TGTGCCAGCAGTGACAACAGAGATAACTATGGCTACACCTTC.

This chain joins TRBV5-1 and TRBJ2-2, with 7 bases lining up with TRBD2. CDR1 and CDR2 from the germline V gene are SGHRS and YFSETQ. The CDR3 has 14 residues. J lost 2 bases, V lost 8 bases, and 6 bases had no gene match. CDR3 in DNA: TGCGCCAGGGGACTACACAATAACACCGGGGAGCTGTTTTTT. Its translation is CARGLHNNTGELFF.

The chain joins TRBV7-2 to TRBJ2-2; D gene unclear. V was trimmed by 2 bases and J by 7 bases, leaving 8 bases between them. The CDR3 is made up of 13 amino acids. Germline-derived CDR1 and CDR2 are SGHTA and FQGNSA. In DNA, the CDR3 is TGTGCCAGCAGCTTAACTGCAATCGGGGAGCTGTTTTTT. Translating it yields CASSLTAIGELFF.

The genes are TRBV28 and TRBJ2-4; 8 bases are shared with TRBD2. The trim removed 5 bases at V and 8 bases at J, leaving 5 bases unmatched. CDR1 and CDR2 from the germline V gene are MDHEN and SYDVKM. The CDR3 runs to 13 residues. CDR3 DNA: TGTGCCAGCAGTCGGGGGGGACTAGACATTCAGTACTTC. Its protein product is CASSRGGLDIQYF.

The CDR3 reads CASSRTSGTESNTEAFF. DNA for the CDR3: TGTGCCAGCAGTCGTACCTCCGGGACAGAATCGAACACTGAAGCTTTCTTT. J is TRBJ1-1 and V is TRBV6-6; 7 bases match TRBD1. Per germline, CDR1 MNHNY and CDR2 SVGAGI (reference sequence). This CDR3 is built from 17 residues. Unmatched junction bases numbered 13, after V lost 5 bases and J lost 1 base.

The J gene is TRBJ2-2, the V gene TRBV6-6; D might be TRBD1 (6 bases). This CDR3 spans 15 amino acids. Trimming removed 5 bases from V and 0 bases from J, with 10 bases in between. Germline loops: CDR1 MNHNY, CDR2 SVGAGI (reference sequence). CDR3 DNA sequence: TGTGCCAGCAGTCCGGGGACACCGAACACCGGGGAGCTGTTTTTT. Its protein product is CASSPGTPNTGELFF.